The clone carrying this T cell receptor (beta chain) has at least ten counts. What it recognizes is unknown. The sample belongs to a study of shared clonotypes between healthy human individuals. Study conclusions and caveats: For naive CD4 cells, roughly 5.5% of clonotypes were shared across several donors. Compared with memory subsets, naive subsets generally had larger estimated richness. Generation of non-shared clonotypes was less probable than generation of clonotypes shared by all four donors. Large depth notwithstanding, sorted-subset sequencing proved incomplete by rarefaction.

This CDR3 contains 14 residues. Per the germline V gene, CDR1 is LNHNV and CDR2 is YYDKDF (reference sequence). The germline V and J ends were trimmed by 1 base and 3 bases, with 9 bases remaining between them. Assay used: immunoSEQ multiplex PCR; TCRdb lists only in-frame clones, some missing. Found here are roughly 1,000,000 clones, around 82% of them singletons; the top ten hold more than 0.55%. This clonotype originated in a man between 18 and 35 years old in good health. Some clones in this sample may be carry-over from other donors' samples. The chain links TRBV15 to TRBJ1-2, with a tentative D call TRBD1 (6 bases). The specimen sequenced was memory CD4+ T cells from PBMCs. Noted subset: CD45RA-negative fraction. The CDR3 reads CATSRGHRDYGYTF. CDR3 nucleotide sequence: TGTGCCACCAGCAGAGGACACAGGGACTATGGCTACACCTTC.